This T cell receptor beta chain was sequenced in a study of identifying expanded T cells in peripheral blood (dated by TCRdb to about 2019). The study in broad terms: Separate aliquots of the same genomic DNA pool were sequenced to produce technical replicates, and four replicates were compared in pairs. Findings and caveats that apply to the study as a whole: Around 1.2 differentially abundant clones were flagged by the binomial model between technical replicates, whereas about 15 and 18 were flagged over roughly two weeks and four weeks, respectively. Across all healthy donors, variance in clone template counts between roughly 2-week samples was found to increase significantly with total template count. The beta-binomial model significantly reduced the number of clones called differentially abundant and the false-positive rate across all healthy-donor time intervals. The authors expected biological variance in healthy repertoires might increase further over much longer intervals such as months to years.

V is clipped by 7 bases and J by 0 bases, and the sequence between their germline boundaries is 16 bases long. Including the terminal cysteine and phenylalanine, the CDR3 comprises 15 residues. The retained sequence is limited to the CDR3, 45 bases, with the frame set at the first base. Looking up the germline V gene (reference sequence) yields CDR1 SEHNR and CDR2 FQNEAQ. During the collection period, no infections or other immune events were recorded for the healthy donors. Healthy-donor blood repertoires served as a training cohort to calibrate time-dependent variance in a beta-binomial model of T-cell clone differential abundance. There were some ten healthy donors in the training cohort, of whom 3 were female and 7 were male. An age range of about 29 to 65 years, with an average of 43 years, was recorded for the donors. Whole blood from each healthy donor was obtained from a commercial supplier and was collected at three time points 2 to 3 weeks apart. For immunosequencing, genomic DNA was extracted from whole blood that had not been sorted.

The immunoSEQ Assay, which relies on bias-controlled multiplex PCR amplification of genomic DNA, was used to profile TCRbeta CDR3 regions. The study's own analysis went as follows. To quantify the absolute abundance of each unique TCRbeta CDR3 region, the sequences were collapsed and filtered. Differential abundance was tested with a binomial (Fisher-equivalent) model and with a beta-binomial model adding time-dependent variance fitted from healthy donors. Any clone with fewer than 5 combined templates was excluded, and a clone was called differentially abundant if its Benjamini-Hochberg FDR was below 0.01. In the beta-binomial model, variance was expressed as a function of the total template count across the two samples, in the form v = (b*log(k)+a)^2. TCRdb retrieved this table from immuneACCESS and kept in-frame rearrangements only. Not all clones are present; in checked studies, unresolved V genes account for under half, and no reason is known for the remainder. Clone size and V and J calls were adopted from that table, with D and trimming inferred from the DNA. The sample has around 100,000 clones on record, 85% to 90% of them singletons. The biggest ten clones account for about 17% of the sample.

Concerning this clone itself: No cognate antigen has been identified for it. Within one base of it there is no much larger clone, and no base qualities were kept.

The chain was built from TRBV7-9 and TRBJ2-7; possibly the D gene is TRBD1, per 6 matching bases. The receptor was derived from a person between 18 and 69 years old in good health. Material: blood. The DNA reads as follows: TGTGCCAGCACCAGGGGTCTTCTTAGCTCCTACGAGCAGTACTTC. Translated, it gives CASTRGLLSSYEQYF.